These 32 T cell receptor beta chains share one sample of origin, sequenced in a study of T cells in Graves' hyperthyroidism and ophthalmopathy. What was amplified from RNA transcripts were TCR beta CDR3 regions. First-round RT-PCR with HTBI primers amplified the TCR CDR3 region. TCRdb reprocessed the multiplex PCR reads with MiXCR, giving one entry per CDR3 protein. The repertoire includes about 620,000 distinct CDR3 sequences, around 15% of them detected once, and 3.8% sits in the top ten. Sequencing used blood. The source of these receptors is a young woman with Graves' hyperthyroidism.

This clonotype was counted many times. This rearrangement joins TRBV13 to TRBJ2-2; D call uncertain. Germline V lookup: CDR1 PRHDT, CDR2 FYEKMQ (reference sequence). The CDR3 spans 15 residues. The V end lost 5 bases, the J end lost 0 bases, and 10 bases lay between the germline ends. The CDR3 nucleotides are TGTGCCAGCAGCGGCGAGACTGCGAACACCGGGGAGCTGTTTTTT. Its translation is CASSGETANTGELFF.

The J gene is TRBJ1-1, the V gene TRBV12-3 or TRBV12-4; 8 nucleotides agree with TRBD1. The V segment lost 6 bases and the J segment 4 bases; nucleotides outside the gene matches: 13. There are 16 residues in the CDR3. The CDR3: CASSYWGRGLATEAFF. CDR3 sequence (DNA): TGTGCCAGCAGCTATTGGGGCAGGGGGCTGGCCACTGAAGCTTTCTTT.

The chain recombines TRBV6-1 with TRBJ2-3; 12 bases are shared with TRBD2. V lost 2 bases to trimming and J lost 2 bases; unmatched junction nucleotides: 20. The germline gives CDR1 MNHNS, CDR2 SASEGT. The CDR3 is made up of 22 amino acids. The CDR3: CASSETPVVSGTSGLPTDTQYF. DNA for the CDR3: TGTGCCAGCAGTGAAACTCCCGTTGTTTCCGGGACTAGCGGGCTCCCCACAGATACGCAGTATTTT.

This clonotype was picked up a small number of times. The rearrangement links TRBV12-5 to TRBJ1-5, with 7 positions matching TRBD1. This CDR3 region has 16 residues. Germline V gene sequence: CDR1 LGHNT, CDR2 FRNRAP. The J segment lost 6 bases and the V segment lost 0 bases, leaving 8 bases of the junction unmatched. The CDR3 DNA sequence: TGTGCTAGTGGTTTGGTTAGAGACAGGGCGGGTCAGCCCCAGCATTTT. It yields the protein CASGLVRDRAGQPQHF.

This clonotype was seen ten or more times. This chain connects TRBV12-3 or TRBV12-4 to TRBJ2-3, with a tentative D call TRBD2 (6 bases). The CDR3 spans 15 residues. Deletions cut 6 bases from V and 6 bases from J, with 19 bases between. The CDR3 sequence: CASSPSSGGADTQYF. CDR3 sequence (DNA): TGTGCCAGCAGCCCGTCCTCCGGGGGAGCGGATACGCAGTATTTT.

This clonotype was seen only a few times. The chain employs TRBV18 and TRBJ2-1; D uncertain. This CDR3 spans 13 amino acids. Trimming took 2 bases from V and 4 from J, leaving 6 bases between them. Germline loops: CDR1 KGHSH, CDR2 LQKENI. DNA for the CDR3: TGTGCCAGCTCACCATATGGGTACAATGAGCAGTTCTTC. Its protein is CASSPYGYNEQFF.

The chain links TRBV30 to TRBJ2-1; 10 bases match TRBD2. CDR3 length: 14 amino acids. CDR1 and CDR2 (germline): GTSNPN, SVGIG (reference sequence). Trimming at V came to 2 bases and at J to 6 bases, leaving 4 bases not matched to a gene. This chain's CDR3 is CAWSQAGGRNEQFF. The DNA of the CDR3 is TGTGCCTGGAGTCAAGCGGGAGGGCGCAATGAGCAGTTCTTC.

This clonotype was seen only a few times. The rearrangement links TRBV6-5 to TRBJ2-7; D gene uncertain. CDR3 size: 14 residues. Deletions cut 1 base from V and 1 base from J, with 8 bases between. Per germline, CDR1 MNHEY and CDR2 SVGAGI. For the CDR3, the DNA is TGTGCCAGCAGTTACTATCAGGATTCCTACGAGCAGTACTTC. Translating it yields CASSYYQDSYEQYF.

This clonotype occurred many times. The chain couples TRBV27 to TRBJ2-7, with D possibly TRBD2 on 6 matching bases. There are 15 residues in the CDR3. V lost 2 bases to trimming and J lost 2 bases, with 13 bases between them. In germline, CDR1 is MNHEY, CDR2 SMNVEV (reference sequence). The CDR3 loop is CASSLGGTVAYEQYF. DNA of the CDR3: TGTGCCAGCAGTTTAGGGGGGACTGTAGCCTACGAGCAGTACTTC.

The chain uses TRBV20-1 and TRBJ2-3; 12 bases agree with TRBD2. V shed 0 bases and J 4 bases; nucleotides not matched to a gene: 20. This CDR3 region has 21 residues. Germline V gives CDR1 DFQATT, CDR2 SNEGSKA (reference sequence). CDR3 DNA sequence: TGCAGTGCTAGAGATCTCGGTAGGACTAGCGGGACCCCCGCCGGCGCAGATACGCAGTATTTT. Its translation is CSARDLGRTSGTPAGADTQYF.

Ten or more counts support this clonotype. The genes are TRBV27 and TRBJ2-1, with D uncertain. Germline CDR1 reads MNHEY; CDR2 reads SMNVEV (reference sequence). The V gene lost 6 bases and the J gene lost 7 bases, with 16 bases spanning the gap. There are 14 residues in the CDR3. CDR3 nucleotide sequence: TGTGCCAGCAGCAGGCGGATGCAACTTAATGAGCAGTTCTTC. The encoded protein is CASSRRMQLNEQFF.

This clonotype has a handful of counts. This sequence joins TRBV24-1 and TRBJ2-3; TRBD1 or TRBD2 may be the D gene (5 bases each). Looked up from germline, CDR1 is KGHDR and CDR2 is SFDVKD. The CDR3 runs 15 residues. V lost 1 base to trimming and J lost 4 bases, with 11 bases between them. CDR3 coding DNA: TGTGCCACCAGTGATTTTTCTAGCAGGGCAGATACGCAGTATTTT. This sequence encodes CATSDFSSRADTQYF.

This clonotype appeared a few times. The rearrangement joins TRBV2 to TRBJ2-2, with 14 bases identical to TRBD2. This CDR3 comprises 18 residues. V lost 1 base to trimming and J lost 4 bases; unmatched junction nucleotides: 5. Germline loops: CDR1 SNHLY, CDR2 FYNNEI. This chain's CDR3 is CASSEGLAGGPGTGELFF. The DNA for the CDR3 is TGTGCCAGCAGTGAAGGACTAGCGGGAGGGCCGGGCACCGGGGAGCTGTTTTTT. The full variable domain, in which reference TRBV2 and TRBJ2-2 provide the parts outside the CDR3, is EPEVTQTPSHQVTQMGQEVILRCVPISNHLYFYWYRQILGQKVEFLVSFYNNEISEKSEIFDDQFSVERPDGSNFTLKIRSTKLEDSAMYFCASSEGLAGGPGTGELFFGEGSRLTVL.

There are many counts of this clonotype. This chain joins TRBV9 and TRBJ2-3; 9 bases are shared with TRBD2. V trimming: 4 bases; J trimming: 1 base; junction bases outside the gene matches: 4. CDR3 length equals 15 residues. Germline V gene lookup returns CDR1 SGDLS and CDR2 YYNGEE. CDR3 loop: CASSPWTSGTDTQYF. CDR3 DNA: TGTGCCAGCAGCCCCTGGACTAGCGGCACAGATACGCAGTATTTT.

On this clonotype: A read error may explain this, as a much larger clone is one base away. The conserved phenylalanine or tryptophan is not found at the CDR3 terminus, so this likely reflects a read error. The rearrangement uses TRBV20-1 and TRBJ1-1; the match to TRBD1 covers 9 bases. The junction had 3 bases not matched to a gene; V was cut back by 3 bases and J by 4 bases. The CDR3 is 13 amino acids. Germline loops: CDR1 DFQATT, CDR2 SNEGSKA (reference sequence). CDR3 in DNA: TGCAGTGCTAGTGTACAGGGGGCCACTGAAGCTTTCCTT. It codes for CSASVQGATEAFL.

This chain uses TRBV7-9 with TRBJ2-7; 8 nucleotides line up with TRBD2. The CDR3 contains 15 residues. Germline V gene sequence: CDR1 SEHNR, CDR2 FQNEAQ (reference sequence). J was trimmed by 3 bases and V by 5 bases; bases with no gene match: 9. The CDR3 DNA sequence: TGTGCCAGCAGCCCCGGGGGTAGCGGGATCTACGAGCAGTACTTC. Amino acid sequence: CASSPGGSGIYEQYF.

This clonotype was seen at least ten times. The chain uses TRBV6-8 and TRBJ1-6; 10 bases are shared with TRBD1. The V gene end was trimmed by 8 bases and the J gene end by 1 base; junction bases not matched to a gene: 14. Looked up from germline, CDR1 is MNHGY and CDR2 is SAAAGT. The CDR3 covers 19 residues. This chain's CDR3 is CASELGGQGERSYNSPLHF. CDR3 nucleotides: TGTGCCAGCGAGTTAGGAGGACAGGGGGAACGGTCCTATAATTCACCCCTCCACTTT.

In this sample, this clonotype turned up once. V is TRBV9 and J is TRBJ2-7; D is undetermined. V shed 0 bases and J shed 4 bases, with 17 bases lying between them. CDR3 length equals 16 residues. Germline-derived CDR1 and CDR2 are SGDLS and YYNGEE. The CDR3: CASSVGVGIGFYEQYF. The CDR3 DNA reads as TGTGCCAGCAGCGTAGGGGTAGGGATTGGGTTTTACGAGCAGTACTTC.

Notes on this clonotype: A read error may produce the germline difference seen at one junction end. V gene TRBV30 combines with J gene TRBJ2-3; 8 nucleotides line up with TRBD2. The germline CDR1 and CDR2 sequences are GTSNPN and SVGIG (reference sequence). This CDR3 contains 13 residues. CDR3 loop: CGGLDLDTDTQYF. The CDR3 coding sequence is TGCGGGGGACTAGACCTAGACACAGATACGCAGTATTTT. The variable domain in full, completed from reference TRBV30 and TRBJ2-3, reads SQTIHQWPATLVQPVGSPLSLECTVEGTSNPNLYWYRQAAGRGLQLLFYSVGIGQISSEVPQNLSASRPQDRQFILSSKKLLLSDSGFYLCGGLDLDTDTQYFGPGTRLTVL.

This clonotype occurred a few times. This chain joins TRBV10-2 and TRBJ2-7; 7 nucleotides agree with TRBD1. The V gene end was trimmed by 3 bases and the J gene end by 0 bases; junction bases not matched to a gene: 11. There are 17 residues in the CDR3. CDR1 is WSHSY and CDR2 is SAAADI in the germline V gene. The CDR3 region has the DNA TGCGCCAGCAGTGAACAAAGGACGGGACAGAGCTCCTACGAGCAGTACTTC. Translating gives CASSEQRTGQSSYEQYF.

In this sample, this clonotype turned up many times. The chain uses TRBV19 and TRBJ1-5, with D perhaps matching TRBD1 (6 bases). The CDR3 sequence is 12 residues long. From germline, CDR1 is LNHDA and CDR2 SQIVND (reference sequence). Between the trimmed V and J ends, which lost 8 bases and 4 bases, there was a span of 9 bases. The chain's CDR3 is CASADRNQPQHF. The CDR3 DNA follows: TGTGCCAGTGCGGACAGAAATCAGCCCCAGCATTTT.

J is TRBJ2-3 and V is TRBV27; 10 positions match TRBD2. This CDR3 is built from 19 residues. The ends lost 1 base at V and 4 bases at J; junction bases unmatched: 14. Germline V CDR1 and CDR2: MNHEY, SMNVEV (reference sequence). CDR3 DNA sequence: TGTGCCAGCAGTTTATTAGGGACAGCTAGCGGGAGTGTGGCAGATACGCAGTATTTT. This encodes CASSLLGTASGSVADTQYF.

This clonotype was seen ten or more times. The DNA for the CDR3 is TGTGCCAGCACCTACGGGGTTGCAGCTTTCTTT. It translates to CASTYGVAAFF. This rearrangement joins TRBV6-1 to TRBJ1-1, with D unresolved. V was pared by 7 bases and J by 10 bases, with 13 bases between. The CDR3 length is 11 residues. Germline CDR1 and CDR2: MNHNS and SASEGT.

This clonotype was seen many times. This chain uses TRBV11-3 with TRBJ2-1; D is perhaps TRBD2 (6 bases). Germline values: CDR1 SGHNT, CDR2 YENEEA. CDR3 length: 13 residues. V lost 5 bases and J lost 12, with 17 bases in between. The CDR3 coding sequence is TGTGCCAGCAGCGTACCGGGGGTCCCTGGGCAGTTCTTC. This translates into CASSVPGVPGQFF.

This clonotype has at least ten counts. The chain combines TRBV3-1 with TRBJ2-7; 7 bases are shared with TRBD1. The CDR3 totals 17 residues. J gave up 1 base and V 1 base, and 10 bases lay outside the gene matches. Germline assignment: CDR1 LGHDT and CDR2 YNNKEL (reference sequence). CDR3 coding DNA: TGTGCCAGCAGCCAAGGGGCGGACAGGCTCTATTCCTACGAGCAGTACTTC. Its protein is CASSQGADRLYSYEQYF.

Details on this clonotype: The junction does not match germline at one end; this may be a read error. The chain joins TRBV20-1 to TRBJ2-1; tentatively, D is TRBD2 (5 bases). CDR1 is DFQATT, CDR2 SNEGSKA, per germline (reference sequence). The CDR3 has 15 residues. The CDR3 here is CSAREERTLNNEQSF. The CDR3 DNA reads TGCAGTGCTAGAGAGGAGCGGACCCTAAACAATGAGCAGTCCTTC.

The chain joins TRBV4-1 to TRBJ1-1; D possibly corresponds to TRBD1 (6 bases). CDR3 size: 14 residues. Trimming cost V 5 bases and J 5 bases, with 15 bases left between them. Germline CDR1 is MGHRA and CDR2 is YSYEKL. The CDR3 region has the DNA TGCGCCAGCAGCACCTCGGGGGCAAGTACTGAAGCTTTCTTT. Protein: CASSTSGASTEAFF.

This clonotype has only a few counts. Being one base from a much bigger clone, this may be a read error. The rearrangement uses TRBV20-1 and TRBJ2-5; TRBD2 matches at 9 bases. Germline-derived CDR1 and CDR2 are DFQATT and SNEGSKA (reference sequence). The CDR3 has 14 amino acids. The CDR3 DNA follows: TGCCGTGCTCACAAGACCGGGACTAGCGAGACCCAGTACTTC. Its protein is CRAHKTGTSETQYF.

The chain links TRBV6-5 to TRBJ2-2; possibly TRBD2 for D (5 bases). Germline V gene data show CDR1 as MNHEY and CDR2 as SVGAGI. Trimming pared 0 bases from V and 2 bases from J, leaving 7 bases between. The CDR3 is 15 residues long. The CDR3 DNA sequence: TGTGCCAGCAGTTACTCGGAGGTTAACACCGGGGAGCTGTTTTTT. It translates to CASSYSEVNTGELFF.

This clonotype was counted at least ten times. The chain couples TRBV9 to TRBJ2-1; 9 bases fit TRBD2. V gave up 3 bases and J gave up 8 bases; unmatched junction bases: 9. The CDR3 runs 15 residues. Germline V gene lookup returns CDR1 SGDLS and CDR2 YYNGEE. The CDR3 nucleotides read TGTGCCAGCAGCGATAGCGGGAGCGGTATCTATGAGCAGTTCTTC. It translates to CASSDSGSGIYEQFF.

Here the CDR3 reads CASSPDGANYGYTF. DNA for the CDR3: TGTGCCAGTAGTCCCGACGGAGCTAACTATGGCTACACCTTC. The rearrangement joins TRBV19 to TRBJ1-2; D is undetermined. This CDR3 comprises 14 residues. Trimming shortened V by 5 bases and J by 0 bases, and 10 bases separated the two germline ends. Per the germline V gene, CDR1 is LNHDA and CDR2 is SQIVND (reference sequence).

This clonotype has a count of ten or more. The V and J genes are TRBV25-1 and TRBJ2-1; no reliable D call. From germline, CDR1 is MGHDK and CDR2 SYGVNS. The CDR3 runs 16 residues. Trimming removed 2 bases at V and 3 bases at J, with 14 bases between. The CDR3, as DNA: TGTGCCAGCAGTGAACTTAGATCCCACCTCTACAATGAGCAGTTCTTC. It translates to CASSELRSHLYNEQFF.